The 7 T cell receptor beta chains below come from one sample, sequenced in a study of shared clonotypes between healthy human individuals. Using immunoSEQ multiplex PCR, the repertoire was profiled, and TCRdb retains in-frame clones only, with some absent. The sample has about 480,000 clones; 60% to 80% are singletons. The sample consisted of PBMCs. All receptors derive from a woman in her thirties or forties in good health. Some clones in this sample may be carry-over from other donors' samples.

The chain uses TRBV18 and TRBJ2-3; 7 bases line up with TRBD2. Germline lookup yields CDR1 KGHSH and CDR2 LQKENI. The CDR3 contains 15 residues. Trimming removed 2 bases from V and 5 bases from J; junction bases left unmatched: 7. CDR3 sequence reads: CASSPVAGREDTQYF. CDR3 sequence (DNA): TGTGCCAGCTCACCAGTAGCGGGCCGGGAAGATACGCAGTATTTT.

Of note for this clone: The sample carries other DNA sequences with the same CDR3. In DNA, the CDR3 is TGTGCCAGCAGCTTAGTTCTAGCGGGAGCCAATGAGCAGTTCTTC. Translation gives CASSLVLAGANEQFF. This chain links TRBV7-3 with TRBJ2-1; 10 nucleotides agree with TRBD2. J was trimmed by 6 bases and V by 2 bases; bases with no gene match: 4. In germline, CDR1 is SGHTA, CDR2 FQGTGA. The CDR3 is 15 amino acids.

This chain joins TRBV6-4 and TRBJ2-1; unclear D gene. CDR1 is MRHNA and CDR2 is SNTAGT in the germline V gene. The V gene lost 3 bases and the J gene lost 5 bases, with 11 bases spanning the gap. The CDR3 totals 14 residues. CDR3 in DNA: TGTGCCAGCAGTGAGACTGCAGCCCACAATGAGCAGTTCTTC. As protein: CASSETAAHNEQFF.

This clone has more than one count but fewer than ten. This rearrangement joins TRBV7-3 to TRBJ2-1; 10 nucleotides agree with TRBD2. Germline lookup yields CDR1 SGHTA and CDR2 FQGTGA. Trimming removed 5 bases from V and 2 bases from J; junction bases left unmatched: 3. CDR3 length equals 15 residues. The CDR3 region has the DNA TGTGCCAGCAGCATCCTAGCGGGAGCCTACAATGAGCAGTTCTTC. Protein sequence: CASSILAGAYNEQFF.

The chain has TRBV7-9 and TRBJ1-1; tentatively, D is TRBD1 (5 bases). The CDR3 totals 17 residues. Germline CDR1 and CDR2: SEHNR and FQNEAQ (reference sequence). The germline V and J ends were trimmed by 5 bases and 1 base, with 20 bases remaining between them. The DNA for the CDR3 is TGTGCCAGCAGCCTCTCGAGGGGCCCAGGGTCGAACACTGAAGCTTTCTTT. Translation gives CASSLSRGPGSNTEAFF.

CDR3: CASSGSGMQETQYF. As DNA, the CDR3 is TGTGCCAGCAGTGGTAGCGGGATGCAAGAGACCCAGTACTTC. The chain employs TRBV2 and TRBJ2-5; TRBD2 agrees at 8 bases. V was pared by 4 bases and J by 2 bases, with 3 bases of the junction left unmatched. Germline lookup yields CDR1 SNHLY and CDR2 FYNNEI. The CDR3 extends over 14 amino acids.

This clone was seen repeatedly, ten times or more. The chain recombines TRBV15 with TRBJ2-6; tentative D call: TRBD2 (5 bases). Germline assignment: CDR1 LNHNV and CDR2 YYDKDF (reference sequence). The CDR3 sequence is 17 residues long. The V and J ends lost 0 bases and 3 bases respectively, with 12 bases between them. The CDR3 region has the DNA TGTGCCACCAGCAGAGATCGGCGGGCTTATGGGGCCAACGTCCTGACTTTC. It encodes CATSRDRRAYGANVLTF.